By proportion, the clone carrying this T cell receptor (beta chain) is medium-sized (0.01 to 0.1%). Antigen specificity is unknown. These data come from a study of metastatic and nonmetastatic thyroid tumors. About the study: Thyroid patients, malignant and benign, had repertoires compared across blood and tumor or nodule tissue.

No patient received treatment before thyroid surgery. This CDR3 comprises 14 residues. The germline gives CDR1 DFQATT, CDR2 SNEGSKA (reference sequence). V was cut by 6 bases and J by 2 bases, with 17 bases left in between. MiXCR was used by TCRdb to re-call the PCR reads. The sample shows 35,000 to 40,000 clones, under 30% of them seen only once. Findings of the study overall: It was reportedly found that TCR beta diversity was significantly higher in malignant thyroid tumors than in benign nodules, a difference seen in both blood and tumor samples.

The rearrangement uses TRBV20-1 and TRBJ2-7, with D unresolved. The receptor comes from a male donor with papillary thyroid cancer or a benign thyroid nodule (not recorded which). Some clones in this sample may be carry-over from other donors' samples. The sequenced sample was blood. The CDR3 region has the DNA TGCAGTGCCCAGGCTACCGATAATGCCTACGAGCAGTACTTC. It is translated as CSAQATDNAYEQYF.